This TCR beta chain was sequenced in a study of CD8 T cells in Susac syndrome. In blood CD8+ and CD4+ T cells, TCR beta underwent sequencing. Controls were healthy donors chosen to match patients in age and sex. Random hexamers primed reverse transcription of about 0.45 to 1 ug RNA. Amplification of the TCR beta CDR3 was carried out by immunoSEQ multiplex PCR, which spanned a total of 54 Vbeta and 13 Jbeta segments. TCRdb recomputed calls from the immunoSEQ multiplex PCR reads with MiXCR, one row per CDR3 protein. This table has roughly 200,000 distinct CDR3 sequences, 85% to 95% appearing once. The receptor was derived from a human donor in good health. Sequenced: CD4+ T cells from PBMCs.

Here the CDR3 DNA reads TGTGCCAGCAGTTACTCGCCGGGGTCATCCTACGAGCAGTACTTC. Amino acids: CASSYSPGSSYEQYF. The rearrangement links TRBV6-5 to TRBJ2-7, with TRBD2 as a possible D gene (5 bases). The V end was cut by 0 bases, the J end by 1 base, with 10 bases between. Germline CDR1 is MNHEY and CDR2 is SVGAGI. The CDR3 is 15 residues long.